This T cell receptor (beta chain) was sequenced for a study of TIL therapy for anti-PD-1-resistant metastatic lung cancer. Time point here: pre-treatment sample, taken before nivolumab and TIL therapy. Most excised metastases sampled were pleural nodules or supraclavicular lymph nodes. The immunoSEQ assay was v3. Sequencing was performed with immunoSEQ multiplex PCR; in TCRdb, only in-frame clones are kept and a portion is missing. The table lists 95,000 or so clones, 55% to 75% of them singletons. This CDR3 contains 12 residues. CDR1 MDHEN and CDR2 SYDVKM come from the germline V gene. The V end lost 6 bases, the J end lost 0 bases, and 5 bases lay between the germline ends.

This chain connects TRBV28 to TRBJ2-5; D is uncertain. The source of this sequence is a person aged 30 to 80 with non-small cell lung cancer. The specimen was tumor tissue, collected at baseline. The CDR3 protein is CASRGYQETQYF. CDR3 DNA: TGTGCCAGCAGGGGGTACCAAGAGACCCAGTACTTC.